These 4 T cell receptor beta chains came from one sample sequenced in a study of T cell responses to AZD1222 COVID-19 vaccine. The assay was immunoSEQ multiplex PCR, and TCRdb's table has in-frame clones only and misses some. The data contain some 140,000 clones, roughly nine tenths of them singletons. This specimen was peripheral blood, taken on day 0 of AZD1222 vaccination. Receptors were obtained from an adult in good health.

The table lists this clone with a few counts. The identical CDR3 is also encoded by other nucleotide sequences in the sample. V and J are TRBV5-1 and TRBJ1-1, with a possible D match to TRBD1 (5 bases). Germline V gives CDR1 SGHRS, CDR2 YFSETQ. Trimming removed 0 bases from V and 2 bases from J, with 8 bases in between. CDR3 size: 14 residues. CDR3 amino acids: CASSLDRTNTEAFF. The CDR3 DNA sequence: TGCGCCAGCAGCTTGGACAGGACCAACACTGAAGCTTTCTTT. The full variable domain, completed using reference TRBV5-1 and TRBJ1-1, is KAGVTQTPRYLIKTRGQQVTLSCSPISGHRSVSWYQQTPGQGLQFLFEYFSETQRNKGNFPGRFSGRQFSNSRSEMNVSTLELGDSALYLCASSLDRTNTEAFFGQGTRLTVV.

CDR3 DNA: TGTGCCAGCAGTTACTGGGGACAGGTCTACAATGAGCAGTTCTTC. Its translation is CASSYWGQVYNEQFF. V gene TRBV6-5 combines with J gene TRBJ2-1; TRBD1 agrees at 8 bases. Per germline, CDR1 MNHEY and CDR2 SVGAGI. With V trimmed by 1 base and J by 3 bases, 2 bases remained unmatched. The CDR3 loop spans 15 amino acids.

The chain is built from TRBV2 and TRBJ1-5; 10 nucleotides line up with TRBD1. This CDR3 comprises 16 residues. In germline, CDR1 is SNHLY, CDR2 FYNNEI. V shed 6 bases, J shed 1 base, and the junction held 6 bases outside the gene matches. CDR3 loop: CASSRDRGTSNQPQHF. The CDR3 bases are TGTGCCAGCAGCCGGGACAGGGGAACAAGCAATCAGCCCCAGCATTTT.

This clone was seen more than once but under ten times. The chain has TRBV14 and TRBJ1-6; D uncertain. V was pared by 0 bases and J by 8 bases, with 5 bases between. CDR1 is SGHDN, CDR2 FVKESK, per germline. This CDR3 spans 13 amino acids. The CDR3 nucleotides read TGTGCCAGCAGCCAAGAGGGATATTCACCCCTCCACTTT. The encoded protein is CASSQEGYSPLHF.